This paragraph reports one T cell receptor beta chain. Its antigen remains unknown. Donors came from a validation cohort of 90 to 150 subjects, distinct from the first 666-subject cohort. This table comes from immunoSEQ multiplex PCR, and its TCRdb copy is limited to in-frame clones, with some not included. This sample has 260,000 or so clones, with around 87% found just once. This entry belongs to a study of cytomegalovirus exposure and HLA in healthy donors. The study, taken as a whole, reports: The investigators catalogued about 170 TCR beta chains as cytomegalovirus-associated. Whilst most TCR sequences proved rare, a subset of public TCRs occurred across many donors. Per published reports, the classifier diagnosed cytomegalovirus status with high specificity and sensitivity.

Sequencing was carried out using PBMCs. This TCR derives from a man between 18 and 35 years old in good health and CMV-seronegative.

The CDR3 sequence is CASSLNPGVGTEAFF. CDR3 in DNA: TGTGCCAGCAGTTTAAACCCGGGGGTGGGCACTGAAGCTTTCTTT. This rearrangement joins TRBV27 to TRBJ1-1, with D possibly being TRBD1 (5 bases). The CDR3 spans 15 residues. Trimming cost V 2 bases and J 4 bases, with 14 bases left between them. Germline V gives CDR1 MNHEY, CDR2 SMNVEV (reference sequence).